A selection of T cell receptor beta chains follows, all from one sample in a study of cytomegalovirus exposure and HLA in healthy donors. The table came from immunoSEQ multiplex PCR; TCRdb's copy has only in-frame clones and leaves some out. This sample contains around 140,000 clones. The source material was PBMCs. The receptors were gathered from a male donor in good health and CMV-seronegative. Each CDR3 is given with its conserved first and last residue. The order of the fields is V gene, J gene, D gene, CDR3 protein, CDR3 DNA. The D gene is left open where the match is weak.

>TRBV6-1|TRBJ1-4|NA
CASSREAGSEKLFF
TGTGCCAGCAGCCGGGAGGCCGGTAGCGAAAAACTGTTTTTT
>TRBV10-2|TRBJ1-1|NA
CASSHQGTEAFF
TGCGCCAGCAGTCATCAGGGGACTGAAGCTTTCTTT
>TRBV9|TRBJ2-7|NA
CASSVAGAGEQYF
TGTGCCAGCAGCGTAGCAGGGGCCGGCGAGCAGTACTTC
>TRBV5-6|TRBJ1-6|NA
CASSLFQNYNSPLHF
TGTGCCAGCAGCTTGTTCCAGAACTATAATTCACCCCTCCACTTT
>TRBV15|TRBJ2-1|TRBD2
CATSRDVTSGYNEQFF
TGTGCCACCAGCAGAGATGTAACTAGCGGGTACAATGAGCAGTTCTTC
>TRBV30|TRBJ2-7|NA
CAGTRASYEQYF
TGTGCCGGTACCAGGGCCTCCTACGAGCAGTACTTC
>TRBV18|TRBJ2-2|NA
CASTEGAGELFF
TGTGCCAGCACCGAGGGCGCCGGGGAGCTGTTTTTT
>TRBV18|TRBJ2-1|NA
CASSRDTGYNEQFF
TGTGCCAGCTCACGGGACACGGGCTACAATGAGCAGTTCTTC
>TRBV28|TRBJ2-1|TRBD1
CASTPSGQSVNEQFF
TGTGCCAGCACTCCCTCGGGACAGTCGGTGAATGAGCAGTTCTTC
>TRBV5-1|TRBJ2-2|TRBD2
CASSLEGLWAGGPETGELFF
TGCGCCAGCAGCTTGGAAGGTCTTTGGGCGGGGGGGCCCGAGACCGGGGAGCTGTTTTTT
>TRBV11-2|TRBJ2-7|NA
CASSLMSYYEQYF
TGTGCCAGCAGCTTAATGTCCTACTACGAGCAGTACTTC
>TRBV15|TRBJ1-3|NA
CATSRGSAVSGNTIYF
TGTGCCACCAGCAGGGGCTCGGCCGTCTCTGGAAACACCATATATTTT
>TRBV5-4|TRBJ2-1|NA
CASSLERVNEQFF
TGTGCCAGCAGCTTGGAGCGGGTCAATGAGCAGTTCTTC
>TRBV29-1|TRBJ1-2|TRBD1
CSVGTGHQYGYTF
TGCAGCGTAGGGACAGGGCATCAGTATGGCTACACCTTC
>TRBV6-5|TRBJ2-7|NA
CASSSTGFTYEQYF
TGTGCCAGCAGTTCGACAGGATTTACCTACGAGCAGTACTTC
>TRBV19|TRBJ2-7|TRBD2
CASSIDLERGSPYEQYF
TGTGCCAGTAGTATAGATTTGGAGCGGGGGTCCCCCTACGAGCAGTACTTC
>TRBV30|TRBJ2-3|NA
CAWGTKDTQYF
TGTGCCTGGGGGACAAAGGATACGCAGTATTTT
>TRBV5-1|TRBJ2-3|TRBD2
CASSMGLAGVFDTQYF
TGCGCCAGCAGCATGGGACTAGCGGGAGTATTTGATACGCAGTATTTT
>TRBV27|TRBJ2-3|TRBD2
CASSQLAGGTDTQYF
TGTGCCAGCAGCCAGCTAGCGGGAGGGACAGATACGCAGTATTTT
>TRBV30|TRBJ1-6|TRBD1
CACAGTGESGNSPPHF
TGTGCCTGTGCCGGGACAGGGGAAAGTGGTAATTCACCCCCCCACTTT
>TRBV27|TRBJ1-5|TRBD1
CASIQGAQPQHF
TGTGCCAGCATCCAGGGGGCTCAGCCCCAGCATTTT
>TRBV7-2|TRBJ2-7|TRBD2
CASSLGLAVLSSYEQYF
TGTGCCAGCAGCTTGGGACTAGCGGTCCTTAGCTCCTACGAGCAGTACTTC
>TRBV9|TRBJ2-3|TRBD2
CASSVVGLLTDTQYF
TGTGCCAGCAGCGTAGTGGGACTACTCACAGATACGCAGTATTTT
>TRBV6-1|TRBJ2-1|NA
CASSEGGLGGREQFF
TGTGCCAGCAGCGAGGGGGGGTTGGGAGGGCGGGAGCAGTTCTTC
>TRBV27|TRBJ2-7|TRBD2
CASSLSPFGTSYEQYF
TGTGCCAGCAGTTTGTCGCCCTTCGGGACTAGCTACGAGCAGTACTTC
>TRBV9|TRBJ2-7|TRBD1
CASSVWDRGPYEQYF
TGTGCCAGCAGCGTATGGGACAGGGGGCCTTACGAGCAGTACTTC
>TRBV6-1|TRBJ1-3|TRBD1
CASSGVWGQGDRNTIYF
TGTGCCAGCAGTGGGGTTTGGGGACAGGGGGACAGAAACACCATATATTTT
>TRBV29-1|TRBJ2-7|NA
CSVILGQYGGHEQYF
TGCAGCGTGATTCTAGGACAGTATGGGGGCCACGAGCAGTACTTC
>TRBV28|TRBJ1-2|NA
CASTPPPGNYGYTF
TGTGCCAGCACCCCACCCCCGGGGAACTATGGCTACACCTTC
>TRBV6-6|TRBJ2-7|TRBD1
CASSYSSDRGGYEQYF
TGTGCCAGCAGTTACTCGAGCGACAGGGGCGGCTACGAGCAGTACTTC
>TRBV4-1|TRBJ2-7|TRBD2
CASSQSLAGFNEQYF
TGCGCCAGCAGCCAGTCACTAGCGGGGTTCAACGAGCAGTACTTC
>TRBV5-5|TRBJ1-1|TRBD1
CASSLGQMINTEAFF
TGTGCCAGCAGCCTGGGACAGATGATAAACACTGAAGCTTTCTTT
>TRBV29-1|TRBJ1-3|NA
CSVSFTDTIYF
TGCAGCGTTTCTTTTACGGACACCATATATTTT
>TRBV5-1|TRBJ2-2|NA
CASSSLTGNTGELFF
TGCGCCAGCAGCTCCTTGACAGGAAACACCGGGGAGCTGTTTTTT
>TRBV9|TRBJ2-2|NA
CASSVMTRDLELFF
TGTGCCAGCAGCGTAATGACACGAGATTTGGAGCTGTTTTTT
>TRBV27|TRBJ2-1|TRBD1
CASSFGQGPNEQFF
TGTGCCAGCAGTTTCGGACAGGGGCCGAATGAGCAGTTCTTC
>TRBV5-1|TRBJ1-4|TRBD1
CASSHGTGAATNEKLFF
TGCGCCAGCAGCCATGGGACAGGTGCTGCAACTAATGAAAAACTGTTTTTT
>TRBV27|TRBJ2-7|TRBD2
CASSFGGGIPDEQYF
TGTGCCAGCAGTTTTGGCGGGGGGATCCCTGACGAGCAGTACTTC
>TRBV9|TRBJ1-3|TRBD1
CASSVGDRGRYGNTIYF
TGTGCCAGCAGCGTAGGGGACAGGGGGCGATACGGAAACACCATATATTTT
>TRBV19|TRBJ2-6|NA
CASSIRGPAGANVLTF
TGTGCCAGTAGTATCCGAGGCCCTGCTGGGGCCAACGTCCTGACTTTC
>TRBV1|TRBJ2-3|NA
CTSSQEGGGRAQDTQYF
TGCACCAGCAGCCAAGAGGGTGGCGGGAGGGCCCAAGATACGCAGTATTTT
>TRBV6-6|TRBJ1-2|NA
CASSYSGGGGDGYTF
TGTGCCAGCAGTTACTCGGGGGGTGGAGGGGACGGCTACACCTTC
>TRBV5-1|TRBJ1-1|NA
CASSSHGGGTEAFF
TGCGCCAGCAGCTCCCACGGCGGGGGCACTGAAGCTTTCTTT
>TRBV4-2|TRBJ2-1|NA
CASSPNNDNEQFF
TGTGCCAGCAGCCCAAACAATGACAATGAGCAGTTCTTC
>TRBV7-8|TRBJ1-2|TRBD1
CASSPPGTGGDYTF
TGTGCCAGCAGCCCCCCCGGGACAGGGGGTGACTACACCTTC
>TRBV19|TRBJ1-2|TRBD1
CASSRQGASYGYTF
TGTGCCAGTAGTAGGCAGGGGGCGAGCTATGGCTACACCTTC
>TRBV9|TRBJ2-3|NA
CASGGTELSLQYF
TGTGCCAGCGGGGGGACGGAGCTATCTTTACAGTATTTT
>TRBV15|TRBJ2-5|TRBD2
CATNPSGAQETQYF
TGTGCCACCAACCCTAGCGGGGCCCAAGAGACCCAGTACTTC
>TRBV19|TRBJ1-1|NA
CASSISRAATEAFF
TGTGCCAGTAGTATAAGCAGGGCAGCCACTGAAGCTTTCTTT
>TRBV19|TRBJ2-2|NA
CASSISLGRQTGELFF
TGTGCCAGTAGTATATCCCTTGGGAGGCAGACCGGGGAGCTGTTTTTT
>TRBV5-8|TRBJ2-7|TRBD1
CASSRGQGPGGEQYF
TGTGCCAGCAGCCGGGGACAGGGGCCGGGGGGCGAGCAGTACTTC
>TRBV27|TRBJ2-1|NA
CASSPFGARGEQFF
TGTGCCAGCAGCCCCTTCGGGGCCAGGGGTGAGCAGTTCTTC
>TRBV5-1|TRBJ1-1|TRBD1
CASSSAPRQGANTEAFF
TGCGCCAGCAGCTCAGCACCCCGACAGGGGGCAAACACTGAAGCTTTCTTT
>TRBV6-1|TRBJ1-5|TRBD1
CASKTGISNQPQHF
TGTGCCAGCAAGACAGGGATTAGCAATCAGCCCCAGCATTTT
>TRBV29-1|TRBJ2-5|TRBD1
CSVYGTGVEETQYF
TGCAGCGTTTACGGGACAGGGGTAGAAGAGACCCAGTACTTC
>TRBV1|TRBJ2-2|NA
CTSSQEAGANTGELFF
TGCACCAGCAGCCAAGAAGCCGGGGCGAACACCGGGGAGCTGTTTTTT